One sample yielded the 12 T cell receptor beta chains listed below, sequenced in a study of blood T cells in healthy people across ages. A sample-barcoded 5' primer and a J-beta primer mix were used in a second PCR of roughly 6 to 11 cycles. TCRdb re-analysed the 5' RACE reads in MiXCR, keeping a single row per CDR3 protein. The data contain about 800,000 distinct CDR3 sequences, roughly 64% of them seen just once; the ten biggest clones take up about 20%. The sequencing sample was made of blood. The receptors shown here come from a man aged 30 to 39 in good health.

The chain is built from TRBV12-3 or TRBV12-4 and TRBJ1-6; TRBD1 matches 10 bases. J gave up 12 bases and V 6 bases, and 5 bases lay outside the gene matches. The CDR3 has 13 amino acids. The CDR3 nucleotides are TGTGCCAGCAGAGGACAGGGGGGTGGACCCCTCCACTTT. Its protein is CASRGQGGGPLHF.

The chain carries TRBV5-1 and TRBJ2-5, with a tentative D call TRBD1 (5 bases). V dropped 4 bases and J dropped 3 bases, with 10 bases sitting between them. The CDR3 covers 13 residues. CDR1 is SGHRS, CDR2 YFSETQ, per germline. The CDR3 DNA reads as TGCGCCAGCAGCATACAGGCGGAAGAGACCCAGTACTTC. Protein sequence: CASSIQAEETQYF. The full variable domain, completed using reference TRBV5-1 and TRBJ2-5, is KAGVTQTPRYLIKTRGQQVTLSCSPISGHRSVSWYQQTPGQGLQFLFEYFSETQRNKGNFPGRFSGRQFSNSRSEMNVSTLELGDSALYLCASSIQAEETQYFGPGTRLLVL.

J is TRBJ2-5 and V is TRBV24-1; the D is unclear. The V end was cut by 5 bases, the J end by 1 base, with 7 bases between. The CDR3 loop spans 13 amino acids. Germline CDR1 KGHDR, CDR2 SFDVKD. The CDR3 nucleotides read TGTGCCACCAGTGTGAGGTTCCAAGAGACCCAGTACTTC. Translation: CATSVRFQETQYF.

The chain uses TRBV20-1 and TRBJ2-7; 7 nucleotides agree with TRBD1. Germline V CDR1 and CDR2: DFQATT, SNEGSKA (reference sequence). Trimming removed 4 bases from V and 3 bases from J; junction bases left unmatched: 9. This CDR3 is built from 14 residues. The CDR3 loop reads CSAIHRDRLYEQYF. Written as DNA, the CDR3 is TGCAGTGCTATACACCGGGACAGACTCTACGAGCAGTACTTC.

This chain links TRBV3-1 with TRBJ2-1; 7 nucleotides match TRBD2. V was pared by 4 bases and J by 6 bases, with 9 bases of the junction left unmatched. This CDR3 comprises 15 residues. Germline-derived CDR1 and CDR2 are LGHDT and YNNKEL (reference sequence). The CDR3 loop is CASSRGGFGSNEQFF. Here the CDR3 DNA reads TGTGCCAGCAGCCGGGGGGGTTTTGGGAGCAATGAGCAGTTCTTC.

The table lists this clonotype with a few counts. The chain combines TRBV4-3 with TRBJ1-2, with 9 bases lining up with TRBD1. V lost 0 bases and J lost 9; bases outside the gene matches: 17. The germline V gene has CDR1 LGHNA and CDR2 YSLEER. This CDR3 region has 18 residues. The CDR3 is CASSQDPLNPTGGGSYTF. CDR3 nucleotide sequence: TGCGCCAGCAGCCAAGACCCTCTTAACCCGACAGGGGGAGGGAGCTACACCTTC.

The V call is TRBV28, the J call TRBJ2-1; the match to TRBD1 covers 9 bases. V gave up 6 bases and J gave up 1 base; unmatched junction bases: 10. Per germline, CDR1 MDHEN and CDR2 SYDVKM. CDR3 length: 17 residues. The CDR3 DNA reads TGTGCCAGCAGGCCACAGGGGGCATCAGGATCCTACAATGAGCAGTTCTTC. This encodes CASRPQGASGSYNEQFF. Full variable domain (outside the CDR3, taken from reference TRBV28 and TRBJ2-1): DVKVTQSSRYLVKRTGEKVFLECVQDMDHENMFWYRQDPGLGLRLIYFSYDVKMKEKGDIPEGYSVSREKKERFSLILESASTNQTSMYLCASRPQGASGSYNEQFFGPGTRLTVL.

J is TRBJ2-7 and V is TRBV5-1, with D possibly TRBD2 on 6 matching bases. This CDR3 has 15 residues. CDR1 is SGHRS, CDR2 YFSETQ, per germline. V gave up 0 bases and J gave up 3 bases, with 13 bases separating them. Here the CDR3 reads CASSLAGGVDYEQYF. CDR3 nucleotide sequence: TGCGCCAGCAGCTTGGCCGGGGGTGTTGACTACGAGCAGTACTTC.

The chain employs TRBV7-2 and TRBJ1-2, with 8 bases fitting TRBD1. CDR3 length equals 15 residues. In germline, CDR1 is SGHTA, CDR2 FQGNSA. J gave up 4 bases and V 2 bases, and 6 bases lay outside the gene matches. The DNA for the CDR3 is TGTGCCAGCAGCTTACAACCGGGACAGGCCTATGGCTACACCTTC. Amino acid sequence: CASSLQPGQAYGYTF.

A remark on this clonotype: This may come from a read error, since a much larger clone is one base off. The chain joins TRBV4-2 to TRBJ2-7; 8 bases fit TRBD1. CDR3 length: 16 amino acids. The ends lost 0 bases at V and 3 bases at J; junction bases unmatched: 7. The germline V gene has CDR1 LGHNA and CDR2 YNFKEQ. CDR3 region: CASSQEVGQVVYEQYF. The CDR3 bases are TGTGCCAGCAGCCAAGAGGTGGGACAGGTAGTCTACGAGCAGTACTTC.

The table lists this clonotype with a few counts. This rearrangement joins TRBV29-1 to TRBJ2-7; 7 nucleotides match TRBD1. CDR3 length: 14 residues. V lost 4 bases, J lost 0 bases, and 6 bases stayed unmatched. The germline CDR1 and CDR2 sequences are SQVTM and ANQGSEA. CDR3 protein: CSVARQGNSYEQYF. DNA for the CDR3: TGCAGCGTTGCAAGACAGGGAAACTCCTACGAGCAGTACTTC.

This clonotype turned up a few times. The chain links TRBV2 to TRBJ2-6, with a tentative D call TRBD2 (5 bases). V lost 4 bases, J lost 13 bases, and 11 bases lay in between. CDR3 length equals 12 residues. Germline CDR1 is SNHLY and CDR2 is FYNNEI. Written as DNA, the CDR3 is TGTGCCAGCAGTGCGGGGAGCATTGTCCTGACTTTC. This gives the protein CASSAGSIVLTF.